The 2 T cell receptor beta chains in this list originate from one sample, sequenced in a study of cytomegalovirus exposure and HLA in healthy donors. The table came from immunoSEQ multiplex PCR; TCRdb's copy has only in-frame clones and leaves some out. The data hold some 130,000 clones, with around nine tenths observed a single time. The sequenced sample was PBMCs. The receptors stem from a woman between 18 and 29 years old in good health and CMV-seropositive.

This clone was seen a handful of times. V usage is TRBV7-9 and J usage is TRBJ1-6, with 9 bases matching TRBD1. The CDR3 extends over 14 amino acids. V lost 6 bases to trimming and J lost 10 bases; unmatched junction nucleotides: 7. Looked up from germline, CDR1 is SEHNR and CDR2 is FQNEAQ (reference sequence). This chain's CDR3 is CASSPGQGLSPLHF. Here the CDR3 DNA reads TGTGCCAGCAGTCCGGGACAGGGCTTGTCACCCCTCCACTTT.

V gene TRBV2 combines with J gene TRBJ1-5, with D possibly matching TRBD1 (5 bases). The ends were cut back, 2 bases at V and 5 bases at J, with 16 bases in the middle. This CDR3 comprises 16 residues. Germline assignment: CDR1 SNHLY and CDR2 FYNNEI. For the CDR3, the DNA is TGTGCCAGCAGTGAACAGGGAGGGGTTAGGCATCAGCCCCAGCATTTT. This encodes CASSEQGGVRHQPQHF.